This T cell receptor (beta chain) was recorded in a study of blood T cells in healthy people across ages. Across the study: Template switching captured about one barcoded beta molecule per two T cells. The study, taken as a whole, reports: Higher diversity, along with more naive CD4+ cells, distinguished long-lived donors from aged donors. Unsorted PBMCs prevented conclusive naive versus antigen-experienced comparison. In these data, TCR beta diversity tracked strongly with naive T cell percentage.

Through a sample-barcoded 5' primer and a J-beta primer mix, a second PCR was run for roughly 6 to 11 cycles. TCRdb re-analysed the 5' RACE reads in MiXCR, keeping a single row per CDR3 protein. In the table there are about 970,000 distinct CDR3 sequences, roughly half of which are singletons. Concerning this clonotype: No antigen is known for it.

The sequence derives from an older woman in good health. The sequencing input was blood.

The CDR3 region is CASSQSQAGQERNTQYF. CDR3 DNA: TGCGCCAGCAGCCAAAGTCAGGCTGGACAGGAGCGAAATACGCAGTATTTT. The chain has TRBV4-3 and TRBJ2-3, with 7 positions matching TRBD1. J was trimmed by 7 bases and V by 2 bases; bases with no gene match: 15. The germline V gene has CDR1 LGHNA and CDR2 YSLEER. The CDR3 contains 17 residues.